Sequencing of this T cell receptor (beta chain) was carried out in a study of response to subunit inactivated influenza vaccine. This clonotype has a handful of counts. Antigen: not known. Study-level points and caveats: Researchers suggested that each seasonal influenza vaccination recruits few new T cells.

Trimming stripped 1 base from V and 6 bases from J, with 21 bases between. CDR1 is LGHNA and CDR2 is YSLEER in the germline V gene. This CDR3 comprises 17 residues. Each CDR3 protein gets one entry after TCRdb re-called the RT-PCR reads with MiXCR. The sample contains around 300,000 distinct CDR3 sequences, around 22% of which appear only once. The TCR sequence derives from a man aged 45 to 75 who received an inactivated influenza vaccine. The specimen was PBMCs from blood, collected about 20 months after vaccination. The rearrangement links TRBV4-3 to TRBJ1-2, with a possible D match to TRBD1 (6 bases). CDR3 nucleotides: TGCGCCAGCAGCCAAGGGTTAATGTCTGGCAGGGGCCATGGCTACACCTTC. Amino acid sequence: CASSQGLMSGRGHGYTF.